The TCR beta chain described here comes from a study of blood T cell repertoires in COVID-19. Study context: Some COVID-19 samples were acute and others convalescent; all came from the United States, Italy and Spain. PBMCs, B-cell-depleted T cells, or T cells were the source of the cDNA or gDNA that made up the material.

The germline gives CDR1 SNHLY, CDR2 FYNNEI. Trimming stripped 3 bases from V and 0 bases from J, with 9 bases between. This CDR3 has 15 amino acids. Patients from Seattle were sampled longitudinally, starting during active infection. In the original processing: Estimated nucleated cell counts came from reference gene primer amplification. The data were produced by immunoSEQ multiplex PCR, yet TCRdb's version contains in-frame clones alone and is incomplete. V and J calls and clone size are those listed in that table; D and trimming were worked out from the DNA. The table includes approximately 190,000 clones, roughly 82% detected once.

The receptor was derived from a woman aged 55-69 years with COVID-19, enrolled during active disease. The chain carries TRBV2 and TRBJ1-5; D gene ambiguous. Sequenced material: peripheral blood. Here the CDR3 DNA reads TGTGCCAGCAGTGACGGCGGATATAGCAATCAGCCCCAGCATTTT. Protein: CASSDGGYSNQPQHF.